This T cell receptor (beta chain) was sequenced for a study of Graves' ophthalmopathy and Graves' hyperthyroidism. Notes on the study in general: Blood also carried most expanded thyroid clonotypes exceeding 0.001 frequency.

In its sample, this clonotype was seen a few times. Its antigen is still unknown. CDR3 size: 15 residues. V lost 4 bases to trimming and J lost 3 bases; unmatched junction nucleotides: 5. Per the germline V gene, CDR1 is SGHAT and CDR2 is FQNNGV. RNA transcripts provided the template for amplifying TCR beta CDR3 regions. A first-round RT-PCR used HTBI primers, followed by a second-round multiplex PCR. TCRdb itself ran the multiplex PCR reads through MiXCR, one entry per CDR3 protein. The repertoire holds 350,000 to 400,000 distinct CDR3 sequences, less than 20% seen once, with about 7.3% in the top ten.

The chain uses TRBV11-2 and TRBJ2-7; 11 bases map to TRBD2. The origin of this receptor is a woman aged 18-35 years with stable Graves' hyperthyroidism. The sequenced sample consisted of peripheral blood. The DNA of the CDR3 is TGTGCCAGCAGCTCGACTAGCGGGGTTGGCTACGAGCAGTACTTC. This gives the protein CASSSTSGVGYEQYF.